This is a list of T cell receptor beta chains from one sample in a study of graft-versus-host responses after intestinal transplantation. The protocol was immunoSEQ multiplex PCR, while the TCRdb copy is restricted to in-frame clones and leaves out a portion. Of 15,000 to 20,000 clones in the sample, approximately 80% were seen once. The starting material was PBMCs, obtained 14 days after transplant. These receptors all stem from a human patient who received an intestinal transplant, so some T cells may come from the graft donor. The CDR3 runs from the conserved cysteine through the conserved F or W. The order of the fields is V gene, J gene, clone size, D gene, CDR3 protein, CDR3 DNA. The D gene is left open where the match is weak. Size tells how often a clone was seen (once, few, many) or the class of an expanded clone, and some rows leave it out.

>TRBV11-1|TRBJ2-7|-|-
CASSLGTVIYEQYF
TGTGCCAGCAGCTTAGGGACAGTGATCTACGAGCAGTACTTC
>TRBV4-1|TRBJ2-1|-|TRBD1
CASSQVRTGGNEQFF
TGCGCCAGCAGCCAAGTCCGGACAGGGGGCAATGAGCAGTTCTTC
>TRBV18|TRBJ2-5|-|TRBD2
CASSPQLAGGPLPIVQETQYF
TGTGCCAGCTCGCCCCAACTAGCGGGAGGGCCTTTACCGATCGTTCAAGAGACCCAGTACTTC
>TRBV6-5|TRBJ2-7|-|-
CASSYGDEQYF
TGTGCCAGCAGTTATGGTGACGAGCAGTACTTC
>TRBV4-1|TRBJ1-6|-|-
CASSHMRTANSPLHF
TGCGCCAGCAGCCATATGAGGACGGCGAATTCACCCCTCCACTTT
>TRBV6-4|TRBJ2-3|-|-
CASSDSGLSTDTQYF
TGTGCCAGCAGTGACTCGGGACTGAGCACAGATACGCAGTATTTT
>TRBV19|TRBJ1-1|-|TRBD1
CASSIIRGRGTEAFF
TGTGCCAGTAGTATAATAAGGGGGCGAGGTACTGAAGCTTTCTTT
>TRBV5-1|TRBJ2-2|-|-
CASSLSGPNFPGELFF
TGCGCCAGCAGCTTAAGTGGCCCGAATTTCCCCGGGGAGCTGTTTTTT
>TRBV2|TRBJ1-2|once|-
CASSHRENAANYGYTF
TGTGCCAGCAGTCACAGGGAGAACGCAGCTAACTATGGCTACACCTTC
>TRBV27|TRBJ1-2|-|TRBD1
CASSELGTANYGYTF
TGTGCCAGCAGTGAACTCGGGACAGCTAACTATGGCTACACCTTC
>TRBV5-1|TRBJ1-2|-|TRBD1
CASSKDRADYGYTF
TGCGCCAGCAGCAAGGACAGGGCGGACTATGGCTACACCTTC
>TRBV25-1|TRBJ2-1|once|TRBD2
CASSVLTSDNEQFF
TGTGCCAGCAGTGTTCTGACTAGCGACAATGAGCAGTTCTTC
>TRBV2|TRBJ2-5|-|-
CASSEAETQYF
TGTGCCAGCAGTGAAGCTGAGACCCAGTACTTC
>TRBV30|TRBJ1-5|-|-
CAWSTSGLIGQPQHF
TGTGCCTGGAGTACCTCCGGGCTAATAGGACAGCCCCAGCATTTT